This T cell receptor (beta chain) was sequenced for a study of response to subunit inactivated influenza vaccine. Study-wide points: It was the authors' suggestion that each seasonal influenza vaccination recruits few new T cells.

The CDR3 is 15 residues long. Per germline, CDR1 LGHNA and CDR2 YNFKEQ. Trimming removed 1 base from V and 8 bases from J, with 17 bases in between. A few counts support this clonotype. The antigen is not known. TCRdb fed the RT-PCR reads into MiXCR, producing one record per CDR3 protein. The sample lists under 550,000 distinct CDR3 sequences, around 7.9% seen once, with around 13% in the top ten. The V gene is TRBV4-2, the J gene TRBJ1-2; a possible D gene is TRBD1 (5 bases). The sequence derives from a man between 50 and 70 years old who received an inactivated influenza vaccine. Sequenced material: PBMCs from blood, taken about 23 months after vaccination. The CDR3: CASSQVGEGISGYTF. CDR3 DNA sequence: TGTGCCAGCAGCCAAGTGGGGGAGGGAATAAGCGGCTACACCTTC.